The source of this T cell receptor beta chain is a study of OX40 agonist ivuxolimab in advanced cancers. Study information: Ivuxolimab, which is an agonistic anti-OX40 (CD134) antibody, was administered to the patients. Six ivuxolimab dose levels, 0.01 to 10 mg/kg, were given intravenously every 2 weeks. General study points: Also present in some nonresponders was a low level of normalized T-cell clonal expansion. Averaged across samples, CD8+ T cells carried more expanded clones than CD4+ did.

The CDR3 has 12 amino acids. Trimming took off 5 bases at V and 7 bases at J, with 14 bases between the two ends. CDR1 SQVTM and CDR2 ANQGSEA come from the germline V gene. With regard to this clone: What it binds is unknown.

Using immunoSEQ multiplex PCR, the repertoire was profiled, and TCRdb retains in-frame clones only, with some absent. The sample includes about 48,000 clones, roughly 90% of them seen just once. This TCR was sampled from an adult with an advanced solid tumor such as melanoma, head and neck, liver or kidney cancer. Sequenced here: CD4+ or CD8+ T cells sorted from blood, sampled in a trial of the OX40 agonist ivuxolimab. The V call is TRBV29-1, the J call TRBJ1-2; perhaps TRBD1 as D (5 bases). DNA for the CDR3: TGCAGCGTTAAATCAGGGTTGGCTGGCTACACCTTC. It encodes CSVKSGLAGYTF.